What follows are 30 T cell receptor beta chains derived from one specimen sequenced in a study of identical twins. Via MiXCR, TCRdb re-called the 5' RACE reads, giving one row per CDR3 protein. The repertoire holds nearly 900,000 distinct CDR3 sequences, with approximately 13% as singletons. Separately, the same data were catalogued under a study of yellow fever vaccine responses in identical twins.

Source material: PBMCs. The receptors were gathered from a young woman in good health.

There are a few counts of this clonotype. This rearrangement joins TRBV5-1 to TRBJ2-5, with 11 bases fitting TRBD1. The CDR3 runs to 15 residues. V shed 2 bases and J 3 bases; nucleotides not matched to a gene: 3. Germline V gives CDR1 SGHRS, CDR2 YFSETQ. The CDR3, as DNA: TGCGCCAGCAGCTTTGGGACAGGGGGAGAAGAGACCCAGTACTTC. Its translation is CASSFGTGGEETQYF.

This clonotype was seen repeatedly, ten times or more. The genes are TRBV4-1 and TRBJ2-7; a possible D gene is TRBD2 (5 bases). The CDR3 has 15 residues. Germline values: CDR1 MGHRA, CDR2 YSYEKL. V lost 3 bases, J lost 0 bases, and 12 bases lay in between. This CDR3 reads CASSHRSGSSYEQYF. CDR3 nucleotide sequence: TGCGCCAGCAGCCACCGGTCGGGAAGCTCCTACGAGCAGTACTTC.

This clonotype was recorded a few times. As DNA, the CDR3 is TGTGCCAGCAGTGAAGCTAACGGATACCCCTACGAGCAGTACTTC. Translating gives CASSEANGYPYEQYF. The V and J genes are TRBV6-1 and TRBJ2-7, with D unclear. This CDR3 has 15 residues. With 0 bases removed from V and 2 bases from J, the gap between germline ends came to 11 bases. The germline V gene encodes CDR1 MNHNS and CDR2 SASEGT.

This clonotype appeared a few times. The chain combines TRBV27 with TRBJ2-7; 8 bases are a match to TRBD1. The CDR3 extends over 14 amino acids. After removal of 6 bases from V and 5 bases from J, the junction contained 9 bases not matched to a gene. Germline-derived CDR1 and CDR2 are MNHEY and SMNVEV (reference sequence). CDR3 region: CASRLTGGLHEQYV. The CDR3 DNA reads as TGTGCCAGCAGATTAACAGGGGGGTTGCACGAGCAGTACGTC.

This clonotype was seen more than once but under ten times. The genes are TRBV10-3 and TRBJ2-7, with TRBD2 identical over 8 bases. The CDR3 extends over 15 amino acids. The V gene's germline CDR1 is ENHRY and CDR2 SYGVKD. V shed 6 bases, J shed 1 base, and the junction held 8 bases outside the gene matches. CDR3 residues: CAIRLGLGTSYEQYF. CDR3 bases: TGTGCCATCAGGTTGGGACTAGGAACTTCCTACGAGCAGTACTTC.

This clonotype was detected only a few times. The CDR3 nucleotides read TGTGCCAGCAGTGAAGCGGTCGAAAAACTGTTTTTT. This encodes CASSEAVEKLFF. The chain has TRBV2 and TRBJ1-4; D gene uncertain. V was cut by 0 bases and J by 8 bases, with 4 bases left in between. Germline CDR1 reads SNHLY; CDR2 reads FYNNEI. This CDR3 comprises 12 residues. The complete variable domain, with remaining parts taken from reference TRBV2 and TRBJ1-4, reads EPEVTQTPSHQVTQMGQEVILRCVPISNHLYFYWYRQILGQKVEFLVSFYNNEISEKSEIFDDQFSVERPDGSNFTLKIRSTKLEDSAMYFCASSEAVEKLFFGSGTQLSVL.

The CDR3 is CASADRPQETQYF. The CDR3, as DNA: TGTGCCAGTGCAGACAGACCCCAAGAGACCCAGTACTTC. The genes are TRBV7-9 and TRBJ2-5; perhaps TRBD1 as D (5 bases). The ends were cut back, 9 bases at V and 1 base at J, with 12 bases in the middle. In germline, CDR1 is SEHNR, CDR2 FQNEAQ (reference sequence). This CDR3 has 13 residues.

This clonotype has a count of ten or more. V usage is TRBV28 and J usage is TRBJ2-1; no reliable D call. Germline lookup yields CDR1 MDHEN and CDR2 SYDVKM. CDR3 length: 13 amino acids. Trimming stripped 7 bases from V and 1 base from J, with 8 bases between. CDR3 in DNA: TGTGCCAGCAACCTACAGTCCTACAATGAGCAGTTCTTC. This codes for CASNLQSYNEQFF.

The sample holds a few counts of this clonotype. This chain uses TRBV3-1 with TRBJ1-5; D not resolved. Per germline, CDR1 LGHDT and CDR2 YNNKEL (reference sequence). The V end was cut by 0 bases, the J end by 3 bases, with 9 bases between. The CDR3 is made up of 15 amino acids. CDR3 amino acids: CASSQDNGLNQPQHF. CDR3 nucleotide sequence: TGTGCCAGCAGCCAAGATAACGGCCTCAATCAGCCCCAGCATTTT.

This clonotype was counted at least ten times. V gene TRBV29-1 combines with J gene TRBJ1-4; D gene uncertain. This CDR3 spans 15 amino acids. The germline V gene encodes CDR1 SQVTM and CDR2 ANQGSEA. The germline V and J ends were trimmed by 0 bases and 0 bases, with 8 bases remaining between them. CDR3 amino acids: CSVEDPSATNEKLFF. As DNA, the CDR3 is TGCAGCGTTGAAGATCCGAGTGCAACTAATGAAAAACTGTTTTTT. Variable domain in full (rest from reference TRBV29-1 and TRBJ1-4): SAVISQKPSRDICQRGTSLTIQCQVDSQVTMMFWYRQQPGQSLTLIATANQGSEATYESGFVIDKFPISRPNLTFSTLTVSNMSPEDSSIYLCSVEDPSATNEKLFFGSGTQLSVL.

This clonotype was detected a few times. Here the CDR3 DNA reads TGTGCCAGCTCAATAAAGTCCCAGGGCCAGGGGCCCCAGCATTTT. It translates to CASSIKSQGQGPQHF. The chain links TRBV18 to TRBJ1-5, with a weak D call TRBD1 (5 bases). Between the trimmed V and J ends, which lost 5 bases and 9 bases, there was a span of 20 bases. Germline CDR1 is KGHSH and CDR2 is LQKENI. CDR3 size: 15 residues.

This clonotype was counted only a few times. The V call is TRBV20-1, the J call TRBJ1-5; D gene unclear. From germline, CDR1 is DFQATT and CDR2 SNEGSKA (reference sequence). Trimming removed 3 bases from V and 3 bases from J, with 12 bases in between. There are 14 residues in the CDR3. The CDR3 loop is CSASKGSHNQPQHF. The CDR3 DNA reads TGCAGTGCTAGTAAGGGATCGCACAATCAGCCCCAGCATTTT.

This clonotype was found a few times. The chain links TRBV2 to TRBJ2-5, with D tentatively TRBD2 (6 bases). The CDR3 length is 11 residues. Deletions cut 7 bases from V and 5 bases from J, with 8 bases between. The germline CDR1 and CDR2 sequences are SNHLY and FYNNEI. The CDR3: CASTLAETQYF. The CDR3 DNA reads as TGTGCCAGCACCCTAGCGGAGACCCAGTACTTC.

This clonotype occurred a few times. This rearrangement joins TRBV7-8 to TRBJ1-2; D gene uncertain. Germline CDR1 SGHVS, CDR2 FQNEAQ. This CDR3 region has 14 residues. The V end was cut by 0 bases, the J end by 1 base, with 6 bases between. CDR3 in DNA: TGTGCCAGCAGCTTAGCGCGTGATAACTATGGCTACACCTTC. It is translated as CASSLARDNYGYTF.

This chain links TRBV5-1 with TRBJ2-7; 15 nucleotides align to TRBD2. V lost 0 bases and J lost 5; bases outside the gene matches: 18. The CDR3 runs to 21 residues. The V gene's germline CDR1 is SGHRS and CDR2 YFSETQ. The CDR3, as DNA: TGCGCCAGCAGCTTGGTCCCCTGGAGAGGGACTAGCGGGAGGACCAGCAACGAGCAGTACTTC. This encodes CASSLVPWRGTSGRTSNEQYF.

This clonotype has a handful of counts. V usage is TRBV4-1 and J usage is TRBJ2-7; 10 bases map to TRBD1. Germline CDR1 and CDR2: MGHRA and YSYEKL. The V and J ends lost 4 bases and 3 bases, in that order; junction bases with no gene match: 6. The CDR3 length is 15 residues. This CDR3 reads CASSPRTGGDYEQYF. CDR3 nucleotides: TGCGCCAGCAGCCCGCGGACAGGGGGTGACTACGAGCAGTACTTC.

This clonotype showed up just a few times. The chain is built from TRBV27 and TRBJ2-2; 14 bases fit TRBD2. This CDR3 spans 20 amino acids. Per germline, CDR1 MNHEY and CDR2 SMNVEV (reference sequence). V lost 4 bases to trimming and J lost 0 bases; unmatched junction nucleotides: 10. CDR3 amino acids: CASSYQPGLAGASNTGELFF. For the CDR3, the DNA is TGTGCCAGCAGTTACCAACCGGGACTAGCGGGAGCGTCGAACACCGGGGAGCTGTTTTTT.

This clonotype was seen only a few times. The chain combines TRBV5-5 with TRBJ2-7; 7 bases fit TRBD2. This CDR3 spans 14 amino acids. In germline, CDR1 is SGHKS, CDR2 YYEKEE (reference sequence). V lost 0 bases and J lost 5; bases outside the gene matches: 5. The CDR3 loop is CASSLVGGIDEQYV. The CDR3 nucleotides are TGTGCCAGCAGCTTGGTGGGAGGGATCGACGAGCAGTACGTC.

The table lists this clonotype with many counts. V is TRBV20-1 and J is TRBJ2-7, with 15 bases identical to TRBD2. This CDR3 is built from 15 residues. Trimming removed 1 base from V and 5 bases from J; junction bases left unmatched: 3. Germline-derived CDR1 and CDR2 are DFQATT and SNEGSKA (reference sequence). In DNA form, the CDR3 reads TGCAGTGCTAGAGGTGGACTAGCGGGAGGGAACGAGCAGTACTTC. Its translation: CSARGGLAGGNEQYF.

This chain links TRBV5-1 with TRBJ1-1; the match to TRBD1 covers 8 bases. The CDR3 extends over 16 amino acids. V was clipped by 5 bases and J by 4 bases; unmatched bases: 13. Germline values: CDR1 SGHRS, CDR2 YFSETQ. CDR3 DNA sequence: TGCGCCAGCAGACAGGGGGGCTCGGAAAGAGGCACTGAAGCTTTCTTT. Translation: CASRQGGSERGTEAFF.

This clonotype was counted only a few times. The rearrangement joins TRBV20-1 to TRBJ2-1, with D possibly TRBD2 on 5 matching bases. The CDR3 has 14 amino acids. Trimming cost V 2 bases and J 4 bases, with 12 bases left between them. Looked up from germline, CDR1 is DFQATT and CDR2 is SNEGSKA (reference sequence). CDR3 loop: CSARRGSAYNEQFF. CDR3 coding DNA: TGCAGTGCTAGACGAGGGAGTGCTTACAATGAGCAGTTCTTC.

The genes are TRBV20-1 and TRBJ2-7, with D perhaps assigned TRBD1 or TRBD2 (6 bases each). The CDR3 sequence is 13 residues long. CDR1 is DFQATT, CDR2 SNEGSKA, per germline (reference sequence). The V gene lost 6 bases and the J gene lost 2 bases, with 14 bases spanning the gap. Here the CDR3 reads CSAEGDSTYEQYF. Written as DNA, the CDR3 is TGCAGTGCCGAGGGGGACTCCACCTACGAGCAGTACTTC.

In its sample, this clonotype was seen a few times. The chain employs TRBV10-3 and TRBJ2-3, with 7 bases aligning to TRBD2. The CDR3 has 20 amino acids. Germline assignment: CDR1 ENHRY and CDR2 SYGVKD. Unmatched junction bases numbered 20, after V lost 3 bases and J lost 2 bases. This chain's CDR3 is CAISDLEGFLASGNTDTQYF. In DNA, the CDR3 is TGTGCCATCAGTGACCTCGAAGGGTTCTTGGCTAGCGGAAACACAGATACGCAGTATTTT.

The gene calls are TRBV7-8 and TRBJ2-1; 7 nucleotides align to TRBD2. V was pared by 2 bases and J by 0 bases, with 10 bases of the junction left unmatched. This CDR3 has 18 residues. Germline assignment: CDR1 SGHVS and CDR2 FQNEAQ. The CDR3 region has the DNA TGTGCCAGCAGCTTAACCATTTTGCGGGAGAGCTCCTACAATGAGCAGTTCTTC. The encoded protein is CASSLTILRESSYNEQFF.

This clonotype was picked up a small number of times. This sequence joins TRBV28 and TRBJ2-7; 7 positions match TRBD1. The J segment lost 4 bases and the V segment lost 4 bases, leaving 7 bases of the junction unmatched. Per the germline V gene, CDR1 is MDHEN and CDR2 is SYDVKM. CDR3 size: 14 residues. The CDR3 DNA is TGTGCCAGCAGTTACCGGGACAGACTGTACGAGCAGTACTTC. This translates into CASSYRDRLYEQYF. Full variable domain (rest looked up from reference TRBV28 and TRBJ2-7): DVKVTQSSRYLVKRTGEKVFLECVQDMDHENMFWYRQDPGLGLRLIYFSYDVKMKEKGDIPEGYSVSREKKERFSLILESASTNQTSMYLCASSYRDRLYEQYFGPGTRLTVT.

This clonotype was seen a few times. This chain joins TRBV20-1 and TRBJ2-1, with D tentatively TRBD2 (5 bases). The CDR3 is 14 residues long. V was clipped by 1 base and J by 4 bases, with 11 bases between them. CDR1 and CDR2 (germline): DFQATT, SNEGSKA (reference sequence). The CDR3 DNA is TGCAGTGCTAGAGTTGCGTCGGGATACAATGAGCAGTTCTTC. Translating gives CSARVASGYNEQFF.

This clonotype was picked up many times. CDR3 DNA: TGCGCCAGCAGCTTGTCTGGGATGGCCGGGGAGCTGTTTTTT. This translates into CASSLSGMAGELFF. The chain uses TRBV5-1 and TRBJ2-2; D gene uncertain. CDR3 length equals 14 residues. Trimming cost V 1 base and J 6 bases, with 10 bases left between them. Germline V gives CDR1 SGHRS, CDR2 YFSETQ.

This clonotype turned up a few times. The CDR3 DNA is TGTGCCAGCAGTGGGGAGGAAGGGGGGCAGACATGGTACCAAGAGACCCAGTACTTC. This codes for CASSGEEGGQTWYQETQYF. The J gene is TRBJ2-5, the V gene TRBV25-1; D assignment may be TRBD1 or TRBD2 (6 bases each). V was shortened by 4 bases and J by 0 bases, with 24 bases between the two germline ends. CDR3 length: 19 residues. Per the germline V gene, CDR1 is MGHDK and CDR2 is SYGVNS.

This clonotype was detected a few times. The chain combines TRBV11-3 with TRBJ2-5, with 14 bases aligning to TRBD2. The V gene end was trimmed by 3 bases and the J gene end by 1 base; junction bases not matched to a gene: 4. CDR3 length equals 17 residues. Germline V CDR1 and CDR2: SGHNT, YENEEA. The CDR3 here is CASSFGLAGGLQETQYF. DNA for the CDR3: TGTGCCAGCAGCTTTGGACTAGCGGGGGGACTCCAAGAGACCCAGTACTTC. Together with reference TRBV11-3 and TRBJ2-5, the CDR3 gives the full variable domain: EAGVVQSPRYKIIEKKQPVAFWCNPISGHNTLYWYLQNLGQGPELLIRYENEEAVDDSQLPKDRFSAERLKGVDSTLKIQPAELGDSAVYLCASSFGLAGGLQETQYFGPGTRLLVL.

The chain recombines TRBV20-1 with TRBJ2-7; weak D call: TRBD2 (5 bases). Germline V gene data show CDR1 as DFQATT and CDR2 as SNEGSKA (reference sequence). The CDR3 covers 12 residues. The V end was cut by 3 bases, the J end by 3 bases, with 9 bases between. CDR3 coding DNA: TGCAGTGCTAGGTCTAGCCGCTACGAGCAGTACTTC. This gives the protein CSARSSRYEQYF.